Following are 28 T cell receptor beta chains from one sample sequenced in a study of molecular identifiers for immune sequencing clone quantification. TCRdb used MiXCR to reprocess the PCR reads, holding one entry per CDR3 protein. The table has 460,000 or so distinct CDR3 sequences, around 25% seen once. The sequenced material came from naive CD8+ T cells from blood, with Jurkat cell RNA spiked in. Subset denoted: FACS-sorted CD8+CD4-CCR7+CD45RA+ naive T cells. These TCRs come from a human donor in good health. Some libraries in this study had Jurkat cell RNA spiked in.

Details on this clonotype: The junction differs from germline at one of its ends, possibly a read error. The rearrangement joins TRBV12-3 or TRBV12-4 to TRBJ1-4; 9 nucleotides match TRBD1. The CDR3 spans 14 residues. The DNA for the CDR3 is TGTGCCAGCAGAATGACAGGGGGTAATGAAAGACTGTTTTTT. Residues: CASRMTGGNERLFF.

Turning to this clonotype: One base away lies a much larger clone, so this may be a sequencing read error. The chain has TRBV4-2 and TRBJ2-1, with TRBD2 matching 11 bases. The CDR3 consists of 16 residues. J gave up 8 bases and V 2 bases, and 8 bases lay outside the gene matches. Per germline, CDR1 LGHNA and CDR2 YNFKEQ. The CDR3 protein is CASSQPLTSGADEQFF. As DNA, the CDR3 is TGTGCCAGCAGCCAACCTTTGACTAGCGGGGCCGATGAGCAGTTCTTC.

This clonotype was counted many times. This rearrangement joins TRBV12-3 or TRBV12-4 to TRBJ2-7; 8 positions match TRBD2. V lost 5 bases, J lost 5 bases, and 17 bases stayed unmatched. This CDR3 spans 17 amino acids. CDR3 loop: CASSQSLGGGLGDEQYF. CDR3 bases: TGTGCCAGCAGTCAAAGTCTCGGGGGGGGCCTTGGGGACGAGCAGTACTTC.

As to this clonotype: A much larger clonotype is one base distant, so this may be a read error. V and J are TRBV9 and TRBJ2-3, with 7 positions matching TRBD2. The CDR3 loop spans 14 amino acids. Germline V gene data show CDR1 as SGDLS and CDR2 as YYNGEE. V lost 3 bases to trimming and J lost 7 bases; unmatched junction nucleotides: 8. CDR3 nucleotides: TGTGCCAGCAGCGGGGAGCGGGACGTGTATACGCAGTATTTT. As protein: CASSGERDVYTQYF.

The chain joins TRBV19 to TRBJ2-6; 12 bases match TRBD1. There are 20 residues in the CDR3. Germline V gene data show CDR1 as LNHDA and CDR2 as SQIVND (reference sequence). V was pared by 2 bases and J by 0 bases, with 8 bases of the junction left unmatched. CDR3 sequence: CASSIPSGTGGFSGANVLTF. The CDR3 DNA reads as TGTGCCAGTAGTATACCGTCCGGGACAGGGGGCTTCTCTGGGGCCAACGTCCTGACTTTC.

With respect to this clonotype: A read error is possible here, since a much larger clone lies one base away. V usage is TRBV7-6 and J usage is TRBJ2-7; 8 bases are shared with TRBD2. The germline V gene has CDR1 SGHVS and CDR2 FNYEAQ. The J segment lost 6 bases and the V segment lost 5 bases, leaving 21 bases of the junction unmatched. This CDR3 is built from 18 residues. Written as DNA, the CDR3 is TGTGCCAGCAGCGCTAACGCGTTTCCAGCGGGAGTACTTGGCGAGCAGTACTTC. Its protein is CASSANAFPAGVLGEQYF.

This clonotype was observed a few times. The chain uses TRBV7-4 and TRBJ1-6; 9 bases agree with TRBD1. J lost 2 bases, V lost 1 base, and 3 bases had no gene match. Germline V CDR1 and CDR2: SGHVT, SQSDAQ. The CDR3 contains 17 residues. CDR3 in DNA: TGTGCCAGCAGCTTAGGGGACAGGGTCGCCTATAATTCACCCCTCCACTTT. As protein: CASSLGDRVAYNSPLHF.

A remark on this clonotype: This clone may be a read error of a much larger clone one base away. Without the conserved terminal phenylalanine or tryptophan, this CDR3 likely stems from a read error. The CDR3 is CASRGGAQYEQYL. In nucleotides, the CDR3 is TGTGCCAGCAGAGGGGGGGCGCAGTACGAGCAGTACCTC. This sequence joins TRBV2 and TRBJ2-7, with a possible D match to TRBD2 (7 bases). The CDR3 is made up of 13 amino acids. CDR1 and CDR2 from the germline V gene are SNHLY and FYNNEI. Trimming stripped 6 bases from V and 4 bases from J, with 13 bases between.

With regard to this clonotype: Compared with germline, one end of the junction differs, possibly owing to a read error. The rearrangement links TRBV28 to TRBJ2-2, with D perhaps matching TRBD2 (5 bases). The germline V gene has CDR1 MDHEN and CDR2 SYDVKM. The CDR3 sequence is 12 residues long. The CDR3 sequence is CASRTNTGELVF. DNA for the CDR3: TGTGCCAGCAGGACGAACACCGGGGAGCTGGTTTTT.

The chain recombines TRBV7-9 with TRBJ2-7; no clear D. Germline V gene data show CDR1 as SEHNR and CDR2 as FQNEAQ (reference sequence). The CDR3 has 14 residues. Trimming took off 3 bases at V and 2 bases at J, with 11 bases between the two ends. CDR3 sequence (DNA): TGTGCCAGCAGCTTTTCTCCTGACACCTACGAGCAGTACTTC. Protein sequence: CASSFSPDTYEQYF. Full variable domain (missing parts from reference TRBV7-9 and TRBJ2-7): DTGVSQNPRHKITKRGQNVTFRCDPISEHNRLYWYRQTLGQGPEFLTYFQNEAQLEKSRLLSDRFSAERPKGSFSTLEIQRTEQGDSAMYLCASSFSPDTYEQYFGPGTRLTVT.

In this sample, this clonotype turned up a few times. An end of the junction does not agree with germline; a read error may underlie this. The DNA for the CDR3 is TGTGCCAGCAGCTTTAGTTATGAAAAACTGTTTTTT. Protein: CASSFSYEKLFF. The chain combines TRBV5-3 with TRBJ1-4; D remains ambiguous. TRBV5-3 counts as an open reading frame of uncertain function. CDR3 length: 12 residues.

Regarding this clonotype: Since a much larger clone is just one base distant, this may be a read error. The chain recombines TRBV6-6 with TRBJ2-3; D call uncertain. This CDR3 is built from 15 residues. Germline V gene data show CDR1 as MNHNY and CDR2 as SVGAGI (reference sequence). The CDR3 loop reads CASSYTTPIYDTQCF. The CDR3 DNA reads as TGTGCCAGCAGTTACACGACCCCCATTTATGATACGCAGTGTTTT.

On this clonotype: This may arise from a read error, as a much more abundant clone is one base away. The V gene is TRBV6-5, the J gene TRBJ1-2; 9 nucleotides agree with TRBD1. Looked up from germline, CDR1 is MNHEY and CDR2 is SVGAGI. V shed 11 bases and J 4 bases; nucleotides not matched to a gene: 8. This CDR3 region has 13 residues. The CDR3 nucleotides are TGTGCCGGTAGGGGACAGGGCGCCTATGGCTACACCTTC. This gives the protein CAGRGQGAYGYTF.

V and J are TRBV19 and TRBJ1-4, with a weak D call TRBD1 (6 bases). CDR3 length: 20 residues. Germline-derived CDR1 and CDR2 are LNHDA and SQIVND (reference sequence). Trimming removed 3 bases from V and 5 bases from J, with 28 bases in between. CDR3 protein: CASSIPLGGGVRSRNEKLFF. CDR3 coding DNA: TGTGCCAGTAGTATCCCCCTTGGAGGGGGGGTACGTTCTCGGAATGAAAAACTGTTTTTT.

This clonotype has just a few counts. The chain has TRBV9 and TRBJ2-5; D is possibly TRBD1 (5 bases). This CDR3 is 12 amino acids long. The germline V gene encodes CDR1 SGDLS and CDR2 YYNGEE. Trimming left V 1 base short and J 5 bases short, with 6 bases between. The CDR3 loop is CASSVSGETQYF. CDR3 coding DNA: TGTGCCAGCAGCGTATCAGGGGAGACCCAGTACTTC.

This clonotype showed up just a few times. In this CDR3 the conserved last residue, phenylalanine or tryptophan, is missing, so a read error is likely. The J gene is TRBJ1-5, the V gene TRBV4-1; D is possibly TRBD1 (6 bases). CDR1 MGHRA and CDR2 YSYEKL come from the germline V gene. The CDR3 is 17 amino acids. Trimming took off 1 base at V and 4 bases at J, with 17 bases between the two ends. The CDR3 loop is CASSQGYGQPENQPQHS. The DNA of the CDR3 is TGCGCCAGCAGCCAAGGTTATGGACAGCCGGAAAATCAGCCCCAGCATTCT.

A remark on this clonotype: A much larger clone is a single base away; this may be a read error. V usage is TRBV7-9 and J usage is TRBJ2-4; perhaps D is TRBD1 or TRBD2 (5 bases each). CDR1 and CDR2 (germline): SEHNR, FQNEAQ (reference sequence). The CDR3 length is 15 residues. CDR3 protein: CASSPTGQSKIIQYF. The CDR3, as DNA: TGTGCCAGCAGCCCAACGGGGCAGTCCAAAATCATTCAGTACTTC.

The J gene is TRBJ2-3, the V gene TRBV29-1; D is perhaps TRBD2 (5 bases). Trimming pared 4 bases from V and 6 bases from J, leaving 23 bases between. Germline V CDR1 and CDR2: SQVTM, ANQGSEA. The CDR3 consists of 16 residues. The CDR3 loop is CSVGHRLGVGYDTQYF. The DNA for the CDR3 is TGCAGCGTTGGGCACCGGCTCGGGGTGGGCTATGATACGCAGTATTTT.

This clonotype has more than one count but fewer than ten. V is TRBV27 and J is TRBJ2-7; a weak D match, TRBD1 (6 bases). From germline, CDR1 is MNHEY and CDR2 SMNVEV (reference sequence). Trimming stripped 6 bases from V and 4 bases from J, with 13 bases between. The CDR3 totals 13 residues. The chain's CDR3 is CASSLTGLYEQYF. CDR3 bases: TGTGCCAGCAGCTTGACAGGCCTTTACGAGCAGTACTTC.

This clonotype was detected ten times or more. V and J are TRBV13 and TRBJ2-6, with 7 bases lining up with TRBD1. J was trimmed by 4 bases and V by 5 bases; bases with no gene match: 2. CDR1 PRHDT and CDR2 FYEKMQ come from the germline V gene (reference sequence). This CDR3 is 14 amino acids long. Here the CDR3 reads CASSPDRGANVLTF. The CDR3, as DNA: TGTGCCAGCAGCCCGGACAGGGGGGCCAACGTCCTGACTTTC.

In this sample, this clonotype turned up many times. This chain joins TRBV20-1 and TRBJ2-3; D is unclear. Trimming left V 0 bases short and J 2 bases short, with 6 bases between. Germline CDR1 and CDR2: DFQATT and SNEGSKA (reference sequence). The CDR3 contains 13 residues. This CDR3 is CSARDDTTDTQYF. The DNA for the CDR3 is TGCAGTGCTAGAGATGACACCACAGATACGCAGTATTTT.

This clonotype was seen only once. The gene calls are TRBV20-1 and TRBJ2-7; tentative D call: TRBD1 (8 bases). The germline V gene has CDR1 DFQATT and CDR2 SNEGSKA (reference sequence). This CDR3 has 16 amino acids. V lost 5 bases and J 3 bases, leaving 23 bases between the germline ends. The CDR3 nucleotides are TGCAGTGCTCCATACCCACAGGGGGGGAACAACTACGAGCAGTACTTC. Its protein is CSAPYPQGGNNYEQYF.

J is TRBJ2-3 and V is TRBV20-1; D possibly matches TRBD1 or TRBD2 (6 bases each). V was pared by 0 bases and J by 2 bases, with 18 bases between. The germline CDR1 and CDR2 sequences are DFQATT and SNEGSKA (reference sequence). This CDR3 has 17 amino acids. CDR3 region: CSARDGGGTTNTDTQYF. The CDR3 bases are TGCAGTGCTAGAGATGGGGGCGGGACAACAAACACAGATACGCAGTATTTT.

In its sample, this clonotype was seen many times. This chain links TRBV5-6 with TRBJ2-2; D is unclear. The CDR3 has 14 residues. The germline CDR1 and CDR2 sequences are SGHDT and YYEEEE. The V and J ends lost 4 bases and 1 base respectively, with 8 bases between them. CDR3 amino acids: CASSRELNTGELFF. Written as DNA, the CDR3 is TGTGCCAGCAGCCGCGAATTGAACACCGGGGAGCTGTTTTTT.

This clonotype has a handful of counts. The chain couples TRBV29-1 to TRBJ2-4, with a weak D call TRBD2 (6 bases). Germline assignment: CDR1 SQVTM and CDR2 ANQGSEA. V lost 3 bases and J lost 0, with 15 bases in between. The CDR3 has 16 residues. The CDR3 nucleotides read TGCAGCGTTGAGGGGGGAACATGGCAAGCCAAAAACATTCAGTACTTC. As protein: CSVEGGTWQAKNIQYF.

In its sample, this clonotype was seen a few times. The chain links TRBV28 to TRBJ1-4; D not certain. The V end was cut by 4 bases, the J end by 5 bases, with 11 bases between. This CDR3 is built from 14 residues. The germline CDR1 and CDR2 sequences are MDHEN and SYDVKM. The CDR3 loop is CASSSSYGNEKLFF. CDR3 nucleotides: TGTGCCAGCAGTTCGTCTTATGGGAATGAAAAACTGTTTTTT.

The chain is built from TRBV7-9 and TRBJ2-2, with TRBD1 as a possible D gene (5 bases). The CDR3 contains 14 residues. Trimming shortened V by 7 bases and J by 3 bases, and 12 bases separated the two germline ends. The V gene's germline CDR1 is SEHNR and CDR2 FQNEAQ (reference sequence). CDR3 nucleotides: TGTGCCAGCAACCAACAAGGGGACACCGGGGAGCTGTTTTTT. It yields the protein CASNQQGDTGELFF.

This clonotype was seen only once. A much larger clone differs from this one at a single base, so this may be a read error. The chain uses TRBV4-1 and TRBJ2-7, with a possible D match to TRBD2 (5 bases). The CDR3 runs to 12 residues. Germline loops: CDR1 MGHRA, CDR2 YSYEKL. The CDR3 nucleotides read TGCGCCAGCTGCCAAAGACGGGGAGAGCAGTACTTC. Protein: CASCQRRGEQYF.